This is a list of T cell receptor beta chains from one sample in a study of tumor-infiltrating T cells and Merkel cell polyomavirus. The protocol was immunoSEQ multiplex PCR, while the TCRdb copy is restricted to in-frame clones and leaves out a portion. The sample lists 20,000 to 30,000 clones; 70% to 90% were seen once. The material sequenced was lymph node tissue. The receptors here all came from a man aged 50-59 years with Merkel cell carcinoma. Both conserved end residues are part of each CDR3. A D gene is named only where the DNA matches it firmly. Not all rows give a size; the values are once, few, many and, for expanded clones, a class.

J gene | D gene | CDR3 length | clone size | V gene | CDR3 DNA | CDR3 protein
TRBJ1-1 | NA | 11 | NA | TRBV13 | TGTGCCAGCAGCGCCTTCGGGGAAGCTTTCTTT | CASSAFGEAFF
TRBJ2-3 | NA | 12 | NA | TRBV10-3 | TGTGCCATCTCTCACGGGGCAGATACGCAGTATTTT | CAISHGADTQYF
TRBJ2-1 | TRBD2 | 17 | NA | TRBV7-2 | TGTGCCAGCAGCTTAGCGCCTAGCGGGGACTCCTACAATGAGCAGTTCTTC | CASSLAPSGDSYNEQFF
TRBJ1-2 | TRBD1 | 18 | few | TRBV19 | TGTGCCAGTAGTATAAGGAACCGGGACAGAACAACTAACTATGGCTACACCTTC | CASSIRNRDRTTNYGYTF
TRBJ2-2 | TRBD1 | 14 | NA | TRBV19 | TGTGCCAGTAAGGGACAGGGGGAGGCCGGGGAGCTGTTTTTT | CASKGQGEAGELFF
TRBJ2-2 | TRBD1 | 18 | NA | TRBV4-1 | TGCGCCAGCAGCCAAGAGCTGTGGGGGACAGGAGACACCGGGGAGCTGTTTTTT | CASSQELWGTGDTGELFF
TRBJ2-2 | NA | 18 | once | TRBV12-2 | TGTGCAAGTCGCCCAAGCGGGAGGGACAAGGCAAGTACAGGGGAGCTGTTTTTT | CASRPSGRDKASTGELFF
TRBJ2-3 | TRBD2 | 17 | NA | TRBV11-2 | TGTGCCAGCAGCCGTCGTCTAGCGGCTCTTAGCACAGATACGCAGTATTTT | CASSRRLAALSTDTQYF
TRBJ2-7 | NA | 14 | few | TRBV6-5 | TGTGCCAGCAGGGCCGGGAGTCTTTCCTACGAGCAGTACTTC | CASRAGSLSYEQYF
TRBJ1-5 | NA | 13 | NA | TRBV6-1 | TGTGCCAGCCGGACAGCCAACAATCAGCCCCAGCATTTT | CASRTANNQPQHF
TRBJ1-5 | TRBD1 | 16 | once | TRBV19 | TGTGCCAGTAGTTCTCCTTCAGGGGGCGGCAATCAGCCCCAGCATTTT | CASSSPSGGGNQPQHF
TRBJ1-2 | NA | 12 | NA | TRBV28 | TGTGCCAGCAGTTTGCCAGGGGATGGCTACACCTTC | CASSLPGDGYTF
TRBJ2-3 | TRBD2 | 15 | NA | TRBV11-2 | TGTGCCAGCAGCAAAAGACTAGCGGCCCCAGATACGCAGTATTTT | CASSKRLAAPDTQYF
TRBJ2-1 | NA | 14 | NA | TRBV2 | TGTGCCAGCAGTGAAGGGACAGTAGGCAATGAGCAGTTCTTC | CASSEGTVGNEQFF
TRBJ1-2 | NA | 16 | NA | TRBV6-5 | TGTGCCAGCAGTTTAGGGAGACAGGAATTAAACTATGGCTACACCTTC | CASSLGRQELNYGYTF
TRBJ1-4 | TRBD1 | 17 | NA | TRBV10-3 | TGTGCCACAAAACAAGGACAGGGGGCAACGACTAATGAAAAACTGTTTTTT | CATKQGQGATTNEKLFF
TRBJ2-2 | NA | 15 | few | TRBV5-1 | TGCGCCAGCAGCTTGGCCCTTCTAGTTACCGGGGAGCTGTTTTTT | CASSLALLVTGELFF
TRBJ1-6 | NA | 15 | NA | TRBV5-6 | TGTGCCAGCAGCTTTAAATCTTTCACGGGATCACCCCTCCACTTT | CASSFKSFTGSPLHF
TRBJ1-2 | TRBD1 | 15 | NA | TRBV5-8 | TGTGCCAGCAGCTATGACAGGGTTTTCACTCGTGGCTACACCTTC | CASSYDRVFTRGYTF
TRBJ2-7 | NA | 13 | NA | TRBV7-2 | TGTGCCAGCAGCTTAGTACCAGACTACGAGCAGTACTTC | CASSLVPDYEQYF
TRBJ2-5 | TRBD1 | 15 | NA | TRBV13 | TGTGCCAGCAGCTTACGGGGGACAGGCCAAGAGACCCAGTACTTC | CASSLRGTGQETQYF
TRBJ1-5 | TRBD1 | 15 | NA | TRBV19 | TGTGCCAGTAAAGGGCAGGGGGCAGGGGCTCAGCCCCAGCATTTT | CASKGQGAGAQPQHF
TRBJ1-4 | TRBD1 | 15 | NA | TRBV2 | TGTGCCAGCAATACAGCGGGACAGGTGGGAGAAAAACTGTTTTTT | CASNTAGQVGEKLFF
TRBJ2-2 | NA | 17 | NA | TRBV27 | TGTGCCAGCAGTTTAGGTATACAGGATCTGGACACCGGGGAGCTGTTTTTT | CASSLGIQDLDTGELFF
TRBJ1-5 | NA | 16 | NA | TRBV6-1 | TGTGCCAGCAGTGCTTTTTCAGGGGCGTCCAATCAGCCCCAGCATTTT | CASSAFSGASNQPQHF